These T cell receptor beta chains were read from a single sample in a study of OX40 agonist ivuxolimab in advanced cancers. The assay was immunoSEQ multiplex PCR, and TCRdb's table has in-frame clones only and misses some. This table has 35,000 to 45,000 clones, roughly four fifths appearing once. This specimen was CD4+ or CD8+ T cells sorted from blood, taken in a trial of the OX40 agonist ivuxolimab. The receptors here all came from an adult with an advanced solid tumor such as melanoma, head and neck, liver or kidney cancer. Each CDR3 is given with its conserved first and last residue. Each record gives: CDR3 length, D gene, V gene, J gene, clone size, CDR3 protein, CDR3 DNA. A D gene is named only where the DNA matches it firmly. The size entry is marked missing in some rows and otherwise reads once, few, many or a size class.

cdr3_length: 16
d_call: TRBD2
v_call: TRBV9
j_call: TRBJ2-5
clone_size: .
cdr3_aa: CASSVGLAGGHETQYF
cdr3_nt: TGTGCCAGCAGCGTAGGATTAGCGGGAGGCCACGAGACCCAGTACTTC

cdr3_length: 16
d_call: TRBD2
v_call: TRBV28
j_call: TRBJ2-7
clone_size: few
cdr3_aa: CASSLHLAALSYEQYF
cdr3_nt: TGTGCCAGCAGTCTTCACCTAGCGGCCCTCTCCTACGAGCAGTACTTC

cdr3_length: 17
d_call: .
v_call: TRBV5-5
j_call: TRBJ2-7
clone_size: .
cdr3_aa: CASSLVAGTRNHYEQYF
cdr3_nt: TGTGCCAGCAGCTTGGTTGCCGGGACTCGCAATCATTACGAGCAGTACTTC

cdr3_length: 16
d_call: TRBD1
v_call: TRBV9
j_call: TRBJ2-2
clone_size: .
cdr3_aa: CASSVEGTGISGELFF
cdr3_nt: TGTGCCAGCAGCGTAGAAGGGACAGGCATCTCCGGGGAGCTGTTTTTT

cdr3_length: 14
d_call: TRBD1
v_call: TRBV2
j_call: TRBJ2-7
clone_size: .
cdr3_aa: CASWGTGETYEQYF
cdr3_nt: TGTGCCAGCTGGGGGACAGGGGAAACCTACGAGCAGTACTTC

cdr3_length: 17
d_call: .
v_call: TRBV10-3
j_call: TRBJ2-7
clone_size: .
cdr3_aa: CAISDSAGRLRTYEQYF
cdr3_nt: TGTGCCATCAGTGATTCGGCAGGCCGGTTGAGGACCTACGAGCAGTACTTC

cdr3_length: 14
d_call: .
v_call: TRBV2
j_call: TRBJ1-1
clone_size: .
cdr3_aa: CASSVEAANTEAFF
cdr3_nt: TGTGCCAGCAGTGTAGAGGCGGCTAACACTGAAGCTTTCTTT

cdr3_length: 15
d_call: .
v_call: TRBV2
j_call: TRBJ1-5
clone_size: .
cdr3_aa: CASSVDPWGNQPQHF
cdr3_nt: TGTGCCAGCAGTGTTGACCCCTGGGGCAATCAGCCCCAGCATTTT

cdr3_length: 15
d_call: TRBD1
v_call: TRBV5-1
j_call: TRBJ2-7
clone_size: .
cdr3_aa: CASSSRQGRTYEQYF
cdr3_nt: TGCGCCAGCAGCTCCCGACAGGGCAGGACCTACGAGCAGTACTTC

cdr3_length: 16
d_call: TRBD2
v_call: TRBV7-8
j_call: TRBJ2-7
clone_size: once
cdr3_aa: CASSSPTSGNSYEQYF
cdr3_nt: TGTGCCAGCAGCTCTCCGACTAGCGGGAACTCCTACGAGCAGTACTTC

cdr3_length: 13
d_call: .
v_call: TRBV30
j_call: TRBJ2-5
clone_size: once
cdr3_aa: CAWDRLKAETQYF
cdr3_nt: TGTGCCTGGGACAGACTGAAAGCCGAGACCCAGTACTTC

cdr3_length: 14
d_call: TRBD1
v_call: TRBV5-1
j_call: TRBJ2-7
clone_size: .
cdr3_aa: CASSLDRGSYEQYF
cdr3_nt: TGCGCCAGCAGCTTGGACAGGGGGAGCTACGAGCAGTACTTC

cdr3_length: 12
d_call: TRBD1
v_call: TRBV29-1
j_call: TRBJ2-2
clone_size: .
cdr3_aa: CSVGQGTGELFF
cdr3_nt: TGCAGCGTAGGACAGGGAACCGGGGAGCTGTTTTTT

cdr3_length: 10
d_call: .
v_call: TRBV6-7
j_call: TRBJ2-7
clone_size: .
cdr3_aa: CASRMYEQYF
cdr3_nt: TGTGCCAGCAGAATGTACGAGCAGTACTTC

cdr3_length: 13
d_call: .
v_call: TRBV5-1
j_call: TRBJ2-7
clone_size: .
cdr3_aa: CASSLAMADEQYF
cdr3_nt: TGCGCCAGCAGCTTGGCCATGGCAGACGAGCAGTACTTC

cdr3_length: 18
d_call: TRBD2
v_call: TRBV27
j_call: TRBJ2-2
clone_size: .
cdr3_aa: CASSLLAGGSSYTGELFF
cdr3_nt: TGTGCCAGCAGTCTCCTGGCCGGCGGGAGTTCGTACACCGGGGAGCTGTTTTTT

cdr3_length: 16
d_call: .
v_call: TRBV9
j_call: TRBJ2-7
clone_size: .
cdr3_aa: CASSPNPLRGLYEQYF
cdr3_nt: TGTGCCAGCAGCCCAAACCCTCTCAGGGGACTCTACGAGCAGTACTTC

cdr3_length: 15
d_call: TRBD2
v_call: TRBV28
j_call: TRBJ2-1
clone_size: .
cdr3_aa: CASSLTSGSRDEQFF
cdr3_nt: TGTGCCAGCAGTTTAACTAGCGGGAGTAGGGATGAGCAGTTCTTC

cdr3_length: 15
d_call: .
v_call: TRBV18
j_call: TRBJ1-2
clone_size: few
cdr3_aa: CASSPYREPGEGYTF
cdr3_nt: TGTGCCAGCTCACCCTACCGGGAACCAGGGGAGGGCTACACCTTC

cdr3_length: 19
d_call: TRBD2
v_call: TRBV5-4
j_call: TRBJ2-1
clone_size: .
cdr3_aa: CASSLALGLTSGVNNEQFF
cdr3_nt: TGTGCCAGCAGCTTGGCATTGGGCTTGACTAGCGGGGTCAACAATGAGCAGTTCTTC

cdr3_length: 14
d_call: .
v_call: TRBV11-2
j_call: TRBJ2-3
clone_size: .
cdr3_aa: CASSSPRGTDTQYF
cdr3_nt: TGTGCCAGCAGCTCCCCCCGGGGCACAGATACGCAGTATTTT

cdr3_length: 12
d_call: .
v_call: TRBV11-3
j_call: TRBJ2-1
clone_size: .
cdr3_aa: CASSLRVNEQFF
cdr3_nt: TGTGCCAGCAGCTTGAGGGTCAATGAGCAGTTCTTC

cdr3_length: 14
d_call: .
v_call: TRBV5-8
j_call: TRBJ2-1
clone_size: .
cdr3_aa: CASIIGASYNEQFF
cdr3_nt: TGTGCCAGCATCATCGGGGCTTCCTACAATGAGCAGTTCTTC

cdr3_length: 18
d_call: .
v_call: TRBV27
j_call: TRBJ1-4
clone_size: .
cdr3_aa: CASSRSKGTPKSGEKLFF
cdr3_nt: TGTGCCAGCAGCAGATCGAAGGGGACTCCTAAGTCAGGGGAAAAACTGTTTTTT

cdr3_length: 11
d_call: .
v_call: TRBV28
j_call: TRBJ1-1
clone_size: few
cdr3_aa: CASSSWSGAFF
cdr3_nt: TGTGCCAGCAGTTCCTGGAGCGGAGCTTTCTTT

cdr3_length: 15
d_call: TRBD2
v_call: TRBV7-3
j_call: TRBJ2-5
clone_size: .
cdr3_aa: CASSLTTGGVETQYF
cdr3_nt: TGTGCCAGCAGCTTAACGACGGGAGGGGTAGAGACCCAGTACTTC

cdr3_length: 14
d_call: TRBD1
v_call: TRBV9
j_call: TRBJ1-6
clone_size: .
cdr3_aa: CASSSGTGNSPLHF
cdr3_nt: TGTGCCAGCAGCTCCGGGACAGGGAATTCACCCCTCCACTTT

cdr3_length: 14
d_call: TRBD1
v_call: TRBV7-8
j_call: TRBJ2-3
clone_size: few
cdr3_aa: CASSLRGHTDTQYF
cdr3_nt: TGTGCCAGCAGCTTAAGGGGGCACACAGATACGCAGTATTTT

cdr3_length: 14
d_call: .
v_call: TRBV2
j_call: TRBJ2-7
clone_size: once
cdr3_aa: CASTGASFNYEQYF
cdr3_nt: TGTGCCAGCACGGGGGCTAGCTTCAACTACGAGCAGTACTTC

cdr3_length: 13
d_call: .
v_call: TRBV6-1
j_call: TRBJ1-2
clone_size: few
cdr3_aa: CASSELPGEGYTF
cdr3_nt: TGTGCCAGCAGTGAATTGCCAGGGGAAGGCTACACCTTC

cdr3_length: 16
d_call: TRBD2
v_call: TRBV7-6
j_call: TRBJ2-3
clone_size: .
cdr3_aa: CASSPLAGRSTDTQYF
cdr3_nt: TGTGCCAGCAGCCCCCTAGCGGGGAGGAGCACAGATACGCAGTATTTT

cdr3_length: 14
d_call: TRBD1
v_call: TRBV29-1
j_call: TRBJ1-2
clone_size: .
cdr3_aa: CSGLLRDSYYGYTF
cdr3_nt: TGCAGCGGCCTTCTCCGGGACAGCTACTATGGCTACACCTTC

cdr3_length: 14
d_call: .
v_call: TRBV28
j_call: TRBJ2-2
clone_size: .
cdr3_aa: CASNYGANTGELFF
cdr3_nt: TGTGCCAGCAACTACGGGGCGAACACCGGGGAGCTGTTTTTT

cdr3_length: 16
d_call: TRBD2
v_call: TRBV18
j_call: TRBJ2-1
clone_size: once
cdr3_aa: CASSPLPGLAGDEQFF
cdr3_nt: TGTGCCAGCTCACCACTCCCGGGACTAGCGGGGGATGAGCAGTTCTTC

cdr3_length: 15
d_call: .
v_call: TRBV27
j_call: TRBJ2-7
clone_size: .
cdr3_aa: CASSLRGGSTYEQYF
cdr3_nt: TGTGCCAGCAGTCTAAGGGGGGGGAGCACCTACGAGCAGTACTTC

cdr3_length: 14
d_call: TRBD1
v_call: TRBV10-2
j_call: TRBJ2-7
clone_size: .
cdr3_aa: CANLTRGSSYEQYF
cdr3_nt: TGCGCCAACCTAACCAGGGGGAGCTCCTACGAGCAGTACTTC

cdr3_length: 15
d_call: TRBD1
v_call: TRBV10-3
j_call: TRBJ1-4
clone_size: .
cdr3_aa: CATRDRDATNEKLFF
cdr3_nt: TGTGCCACCCGGGACAGGGATGCAACTAATGAAAAACTGTTTTTT

cdr3_length: 15
d_call: TRBD1
v_call: TRBV28
j_call: TRBJ2-1
clone_size: .
cdr3_aa: CASSPRDRVGNEQFF
cdr3_nt: TGTGCCAGCAGCCCCCGGGACAGGGTAGGCAATGAGCAGTTCTTC

cdr3_length: 18
d_call: .
v_call: TRBV7-7
j_call: TRBJ2-7
clone_size: .
cdr3_aa: CASSPDKRGGIRDYEQYF
cdr3_nt: TGTGCTAGCAGCCCCGATAAGAGGGGGGGAATTAGGGACTACGAGCAGTACTTC

cdr3_length: 13
d_call: TRBD1
v_call: TRBV2
j_call: TRBJ2-5
clone_size: .
cdr3_aa: CASSRDSQETQYF
cdr3_nt: TGTGCCAGCAGTCGGGACAGCCAAGAGACCCAGTACTTC

cdr3_length: 13
d_call: .
v_call: TRBV29-1
j_call: TRBJ1-5
clone_size: .
cdr3_aa: CSVGGVGNQPQHF
cdr3_nt: TGCAGCGTTGGGGGGGTAGGCAATCAGCCCCAGCATTTT

cdr3_length: 13
d_call: TRBD2
v_call: TRBV5-1
j_call: TRBJ2-7
clone_size: .
cdr3_aa: CASTSGVSYEQYF
cdr3_nt: TGCGCCAGCACTAGCGGGGTTTCCTACGAGCAGTACTTC

cdr3_length: 13
d_call: .
v_call: TRBV18
j_call: TRBJ2-7
clone_size: once
cdr3_aa: CASSRTGSYEQYF
cdr3_nt: TGTGCCAGCTCCCGTACAGGGTCCTACGAGCAGTACTTC

cdr3_length: 13
d_call: .
v_call: TRBV4-1
j_call: TRBJ1-2
clone_size: few
cdr3_aa: CASAAGRNYGYTF
cdr3_nt: TGCGCCAGCGCGGCGGGGAGGAACTATGGCTACACCTTC

cdr3_length: 11
d_call: .
v_call: TRBV14
j_call: TRBJ2-5
clone_size: .
cdr3_aa: CASSAEETQYF
cdr3_nt: TGTGCCAGCAGCGCGGAAGAGACCCAGTACTTC

cdr3_length: 14
d_call: .
v_call: TRBV5-1
j_call: TRBJ2-1
clone_size: .
cdr3_aa: CASRPTRDIPVQFF
cdr3_nt: TGCGCCAGCAGGCCGACCCGGGACATCCCGGTTCAGTTCTTC

cdr3_length: 15
d_call: TRBD1
v_call: TRBV11-2
j_call: TRBJ2-5
clone_size: .
cdr3_aa: CASSSDRGREETQYF
cdr3_nt: TGTGCCAGCAGCTCAGACAGGGGGCGCGAAGAGACCCAGTACTTC

cdr3_length: 18
d_call: TRBD1
v_call: TRBV4-2
j_call: TRBJ1-3
clone_size: .
cdr3_aa: CASSPSPLGTGGRNTIYF
cdr3_nt: TGTGCCAGCAGCCCCTCGCCCCTCGGGACAGGGGGTCGAAACACCATATATTTT

cdr3_length: 14
d_call: TRBD1
v_call: TRBV30
j_call: TRBJ1-5
clone_size: .
cdr3_aa: CAWSGGQGYLAQHF
cdr3_nt: TGTGCCTGGAGTGGGGGACAGGGATACTTGGCCCAGCATTTT

cdr3_length: 13
d_call: TRBD1
v_call: TRBV19
j_call: TRBJ2-5
clone_size: .
cdr3_aa: CASSIGQGQTQYF
cdr3_nt: TGTGCCAGTAGTATCGGACAGGGGCAGACCCAGTACTTC

cdr3_length: 13
d_call: .
v_call: TRBV18
j_call: TRBJ2-5
clone_size: few
cdr3_aa: CASSQGSAETQYF
cdr3_nt: TGTGCCAGCTCACAAGGGTCGGCAGAGACCCAGTACTTC

cdr3_length: 15
d_call: TRBD2
v_call: TRBV9
j_call: TRBJ2-1
clone_size: .
cdr3_aa: CASSARTSGNNEQFF
cdr3_nt: TGTGCCAGCAGCGCCCGGACTAGCGGGAACAATGAGCAGTTCTTC

cdr3_length: 15
d_call: TRBD2
v_call: TRBV5-1
j_call: TRBJ2-5
clone_size: .
cdr3_aa: CASSSVSGGLETQYF
cdr3_nt: TGCGCCAGCAGCTCCGTTTCGGGGGGGCTGGAGACCCAGTACTTC

cdr3_length: 11
d_call: .
v_call: TRBV20-1
j_call: TRBJ2-7
clone_size: .
cdr3_aa: CSAGRIYEQYF
cdr3_nt: TGCAGTGCGGGGCGAATCTACGAGCAGTACTTC

cdr3_length: 15
d_call: TRBD1
v_call: TRBV11-3
j_call: TRBJ2-7
clone_size: .
cdr3_aa: CASSFGNRGLYEQYF
cdr3_nt: TGTGCCAGCAGCTTCGGGAACAGGGGTCTCTACGAGCAGTACTTC

cdr3_length: 16
d_call: .
v_call: TRBV19
j_call: TRBJ2-1
clone_size: .
cdr3_aa: CASSSRAHGAYNEQFF
cdr3_nt: TGTGCCAGTAGTTCCAGGGCCCATGGGGCCTACAATGAGCAGTTCTTC

cdr3_length: 14
d_call: .
v_call: TRBV6-6
j_call: TRBJ1-5
clone_size: .
cdr3_aa: CASSRDISNQPQHF
cdr3_nt: TGTGCCAGCAGCCGGGACATTAGCAATCAGCCCCAGCATTTT

cdr3_length: 13
d_call: .
v_call: TRBV5-4
j_call: TRBJ2-1
clone_size: .
cdr3_aa: CASSNREANEQFF
cdr3_nt: TGTGCCAGCAGCAACAGGGAGGCAAATGAGCAGTTCTTC

cdr3_length: 14
d_call: .
v_call: TRBV18
j_call: TRBJ2-5
clone_size: .
cdr3_aa: CASSPGTTQETQYF
cdr3_nt: TGTGCCAGCTCACCCGGGACAACCCAAGAGACCCAGTACTTC